Described below is a single T cell receptor beta chain sequence and its context. Its specificity is unknown. The source of the sample is a study of T cells in Graves' hyperthyroidism and ophthalmopathy. General study points: Most clonotypes expanded in the thyroid (above 0.001) were also present in blood.

The CDR3 consists of 12 residues. The germline V gene has CDR1 LGHNA and CDR2 YSLEER. V lost 0 bases and J lost 11, with 8 bases in between. TCR beta CDR3 regions were amplified from RNA. TCR CDR3 regions were first amplified by RT-PCR with HTBI primers. MiXCR was run by TCRdb on the multiplex PCR reads, yielding one entry per CDR3 protein. The table lists roughly 500,000 distinct CDR3 sequences, approximately 13% of them singletons. Newly diagnosed hyperthyroidism patients aged 18 to 65 years had disease lasting under 2 months. Sequencing was carried out using blood. The TCR sequence derives from a woman aged 25 to 45 with Graves' hyperthyroidism that later progressed to Graves' ophthalmopathy. This chain connects TRBV4-3 to TRBJ1-5, with D perhaps matching TRBD1 (5 bases). CDR3: CASSQDRGSQHF. In nucleotides, the CDR3 is TGCGCCAGCAGCCAAGATAGGGGATCCCAGCATTTT.